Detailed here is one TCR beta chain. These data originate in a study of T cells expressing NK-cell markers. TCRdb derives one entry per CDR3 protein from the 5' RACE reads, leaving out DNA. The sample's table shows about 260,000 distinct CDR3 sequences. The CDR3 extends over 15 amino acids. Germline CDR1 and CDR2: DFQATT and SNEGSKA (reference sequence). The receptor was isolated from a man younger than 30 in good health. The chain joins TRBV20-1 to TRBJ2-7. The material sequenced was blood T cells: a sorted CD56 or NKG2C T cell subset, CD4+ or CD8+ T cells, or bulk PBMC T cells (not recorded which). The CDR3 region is CSARDPQAGPYEQYF.